Shown below are 13 T cell receptor beta chains from a single sample sequenced in a study of cytomegalovirus exposure and HLA in healthy donors. This PCR relied on a set of 60 Vbeta primers and 13 Jbeta primers. Profiling relied on immunoSEQ multiplex PCR, and the TCRdb table lists in-frame clones only, not all of them. This sample has approximately 42,000 clones; approximately 81% occur once, and the top ten carry approximately 3%. The sequenced material came from PBMCs. The receptors come from a man aged 50 to 59 in good health and CMV-seronegative.

The chain joins TRBV7-2 to TRBJ2-5, with D possibly matching TRBD2 (7 bases). V lost 0 bases and J lost 2, with 16 bases in between. CDR3 length: 17 residues. Germline CDR1 reads SGHTA; CDR2 reads FQGNSA. The CDR3 DNA sequence: TGTGCCAGCAGCTTAGCGGGGGGGCCTCGATTACAAGAGACCCAGTACTTC. Its protein product is CASSLAGGPRLQETQYF. The full variable domain, in which reference TRBV7-2 and TRBJ2-5 provide the parts outside the CDR3, is GAGVSQSPSNKVTEKGKDVELRCDPISGHTALYWYRQSLGQGLEFLIYFQGNSAPDKSGLPSDRFSAERTGGSVSTLTIQRTQQEDSAVYLCASSLAGGPRLQETQYFGPGTRLLVL.

The V gene is TRBV7-2, the J gene TRBJ1-4, with TRBD1 matching 7 bases. V gave up 4 bases and J gave up 10 bases; unmatched junction bases: 9. Looked up from germline, CDR1 is SGHTA and CDR2 is FQGNSA. This CDR3 spans 14 amino acids. CDR3 residues: CASSSDRSGGKLFF. In DNA, the CDR3 is TGTGCCAGCAGCTCGGACCGTTCAGGGGGAAAACTGTTTTTT.

The V call is TRBV10-3, the J call TRBJ2-1, with TRBD1 identical over 11 bases. This CDR3 has 16 residues. Germline lookup yields CDR1 ENHRY and CDR2 SYGVKD. V lost 3 bases, J lost 3 bases, and 4 bases stayed unmatched. For the CDR3, the DNA is TGTGCCATCAGTGATACCGGGACAGGGGGCTACAATGAGCAGTTCTTC. Its translation: CAISDTGTGGYNEQFF.

This clone was recorded a few times. The genes are TRBV7-2 and TRBJ2-2, with D uncertain. The CDR3 totals 14 residues. CDR1 and CDR2 (germline): SGHTA, FQGNSA. V was shortened by 3 bases and J by 4 bases, with 9 bases between the two germline ends. The CDR3 reads CASSFGFTTGELFF. The CDR3 coding sequence is TGTGCCAGCAGCTTTGGCTTCACCACCGGGGAGCTGTTTTTT.

V and J are TRBV9 and TRBJ2-7; 8 bases match TRBD2. This CDR3 comprises 14 residues. Germline V gene sequence: CDR1 SGDLS, CDR2 YYNGEE. Losses at the gene ends were 0 bases for V and 3 bases for J; bases not matched to a gene: 2. For the CDR3, the DNA is TGTGCCAGCAGCGTAGAAACTAGCGGCTACGAGCAGTACTTC. Its translation is CASSVETSGYEQYF. Full variable domain (remainder filled in from reference TRBV9 and TRBJ2-7): DSGVTQTPKHLITATGQRVTLRCSPRSGDLSVYWYQQSLDQGLQFLIQYYNGEERAKGNILERFSAQQFPDLHSELNLSSLELGDSALYFCASSVETSGYEQYFGPGTRLTVT.

The chain couples TRBV7-2 to TRBJ2-7, with D tentatively TRBD2 (6 bases). CDR1 and CDR2 from the germline V gene are SGHTA and FQGNSA. The CDR3 loop spans 12 amino acids. Trimming removed 8 bases from V and 7 bases from J, with 15 bases in between. The CDR3 sequence: CASRLGPLEQYF. CDR3 sequence (DNA): TGTGCCAGCCGACTAGGGCCTCTTGAGCAGTACTTC.

This clone was seen only a few times. This chain uses TRBV7-2 with TRBJ2-5; 9 nucleotides agree with TRBD2. The CDR3 is 16 amino acids. Germline V CDR1 and CDR2: SGHTA, FQGNSA. The trim removed 1 base at V and 0 bases at J, leaving 3 bases unmatched. CDR3 DNA: TGTGCCAGCAGCTTAGGGAGCGGGGGGAACCAAGAGACCCAGTACTTC. Translated: CASSLGSGGNQETQYF.

The V gene is TRBV5-1, the J gene TRBJ2-2, with TRBD1 matching 11 bases. The germline V gene encodes CDR1 SGHRS and CDR2 YFSETQ. Unmatched junction bases numbered 2, after V lost 3 bases and J lost 4 bases. This CDR3 spans 15 amino acids. In nucleotides, the CDR3 is TGCGCCAGCAGCTGGGGGACAGGGGGCACCGGGGAGCTGTTTTTT. Translation: CASSWGTGGTGELFF.

For this clone: This specimen includes other DNA sequences encoding the same CDR3. The gene calls are TRBV7-9 and TRBJ1-4; 8 nucleotides agree with TRBD1. This CDR3 spans 14 amino acids. The germline gives CDR1 SEHNR, CDR2 FQNEAQ (reference sequence). Unmatched junction bases numbered 1, after V lost 2 bases and J lost 5 bases. The DNA of the CDR3 is TGTGCCAGCAGCTTAAGACAGGGGAATGAAAAACTGTTTTTT. It is translated as CASSLRQGNEKLFF.

The V and J genes are TRBV6-5 and TRBJ2-5; TRBD1 is a possible D gene (5 bases). The germline gives CDR1 MNHEY, CDR2 SVGAGI. V gave up 2 bases and J gave up 4 bases, with 8 bases separating them. The CDR3 runs to 13 residues. CDR3 DNA sequence: TGTGCCAGCAGTTACGGCAGGGTAGAGACCCAGTACTTC. As protein: CASSYGRVETQYF.

The CDR3: CASSVVGGVSTDTQYF. The CDR3, as DNA: TGTGCCAGCAGCGTAGTTGGAGGGGTGAGCACAGATACGCAGTATTTT. The J gene is TRBJ2-3, the V gene TRBV9; possible D gene TRBD2, 6 bases. In germline, CDR1 is SGDLS, CDR2 YYNGEE. The CDR3 contains 16 residues. V dropped 0 bases and J dropped 0 bases, with 11 bases sitting between them.

This rearrangement joins TRBV10-3 to TRBJ2-7; 9 bases are a match to TRBD1. The CDR3 has 16 residues. Germline CDR1 and CDR2: ENHRY and SYGVKD. The junction had 5 bases not matched to a gene; V was cut back by 0 bases and J by 2 bases. This CDR3 reads CAISESRGTGPYEQYF. The DNA for the CDR3 is TGTGCCATCAGTGAGTCGAGGGGGACAGGGCCCTACGAGCAGTACTTC.

The V call is TRBV27, the J call TRBJ2-7, with a weak D call TRBD1 (6 bases). V was clipped by 2 bases and J by 3 bases, with 14 bases between them. Germline V lookup: CDR1 MNHEY, CDR2 SMNVEV (reference sequence). The length of the CDR3 is 15 residues. CDR3: CASSLIGIGGYEQYF. CDR3 nucleotides: TGTGCCAGCAGTTTAATCGGGATAGGGGGCTACGAGCAGTACTTC.